This TCR beta chain derives from a study of blood T cells in healthy people across ages. Across the whole study: About one barcoded beta molecule was captured per two T cells (by template switching).

Primers used in a second PCR of roughly 7 to 12 cycles were a sample-barcoded 5' primer and a J-beta primer mix. The authors tagged each cDNA molecule using a template-switch adaptor with 12 random nucleotides. Using its own MiXCR run on the 5' RACE reads, TCRdb lists one record per CDR3 protein. The table records about 1.8 million distinct CDR3 sequences, around half of them present only once. This CDR3 has 18 amino acids. Germline loops: CDR1 SGHVS, CDR2 FQNEAQ. V shed 1 base and J 3 bases; nucleotides not matched to a gene: 8. The clonotype comes from a woman between 40 and 50 years old in good health. V usage is TRBV7-8 and J usage is TRBJ2-5, with 13 bases that match TRBD2. Sequencing input: blood. CDR3 bases: TGTGCCAGCAGCTTAGGGTGGGGACTAGCGGGGAAAAAAGAGACCCAGTACTTC. Protein sequence: CASSLGWGLAGKKETQYF.